The 26 T cell receptor beta chains reported below all come from one sample, sequenced in a study of shared clonotypes between healthy human individuals. Produced via immunoSEQ multiplex PCR; TCRdb's table is partial and in-frame only. The sample lists roughly 1,500,000 clones, 95% to 99% occurring once. Material for sequencing was naive CD4+ T cells sorted from blood. Subset noted: CD45RA+ positively selected. These receptors all stem from a man in his thirties or forties in good health.

The V and J genes are TRBV7-3 and TRBJ2-7, with D possibly TRBD2 on 5 matching bases. Germline CDR1 SGHTA, CDR2 FQGTGA. The ends were cut back, 1 base at V and 2 bases at J, with 15 bases in the middle. CDR3 length: 16 amino acids. CDR3 DNA sequence: TGTGCCAGCAGCTTAAGAGGGCGGAGTGGGCCCTACGAGCAGTACTTC. Its translation: CASSLRGRSGPYEQYF.

This clone appeared once. This CDR3 is CASSPDWGTIYF. DNA for the CDR3: TGTGCCAGCAGTCCCGACTGGGGCACCATATATTTT. The rearrangement joins TRBV2 to TRBJ1-3; D ambiguous. CDR1 and CDR2 from the germline V gene are SNHLY and FYNNEI. The CDR3 consists of 12 residues. The V end was cut by 5 bases, the J end by 9 bases, with 11 bases between.

The rearrangement joins TRBV11-2 to TRBJ2-6, with a tentative D call TRBD2 (5 bases). The V and J ends lost 5 bases and 3 bases respectively, with 20 bases between them. The length of the CDR3 is 18 residues. Germline V lookup: CDR1 SGHAT, CDR2 FQNNGV. The CDR3 loop reads CASSRNRPGSGGANVLTF. For the CDR3, the DNA is TGTGCCAGCAGCCGAAACAGACCGGGAAGCGGTGGGGCCAACGTCCTGACTTTC.

The V call is TRBV6-1, the J call TRBJ2-1, with 9 positions matching TRBD2. The CDR3 has 13 amino acids. Germline lookup yields CDR1 MNHNS and CDR2 SASEGT. V was pared by 8 bases and J by 6 bases, with 5 bases of the junction left unmatched. DNA for the CDR3: TGTGCCAGCCTGGCGGGAGGGGGCAATGAGCAGTTCTTC. This encodes CASLAGGGNEQFF.

The V and J genes are TRBV12-5 and TRBJ1-3; D is uncertain. CDR3 size: 11 residues. Trimming stripped 6 bases from V and 4 bases from J, with 4 bases between. CDR1 and CDR2 (germline): LGHNT, FRNRAP. CDR3 DNA sequence: TGTGCTAGTGGAACCGGAAACACCATATATTTT. Protein product: CASGTGNTIYF. The variable domain in full, completed from reference TRBV12-5 and TRBJ1-3, reads DARVTQTPRHKVTEMGQEVTMRCQPILGHNTVFWYRQTMMQGLELLAYFRNRAPLDDSGMPKDRFSAEMPDATLATLKIQPSEPRDSAVYFCASGTGNTIYFGEGSWLTVV.

V is TRBV18 and J is TRBJ2-7; D is possibly TRBD1 (5 bases). This CDR3 is built from 14 residues. From germline, CDR1 is KGHSH and CDR2 LQKENI. The V and J ends lost 6 bases and 2 bases respectively, with 14 bases between them. CDR3 coding DNA: TGTGCCAGCTCCATAGGGGATCCTCCCTACGAGCAGTACTTC. Encoded protein: CASSIGDPPYEQYF.

As concerns this clone: Other DNA sequences within the sample encode an identical CDR3. The chain is built from TRBV7-9 and TRBJ1-5; a weak D match, TRBD1 (5 bases). Germline V gene lookup returns CDR1 SEHNR and CDR2 FQNEAQ (reference sequence). The CDR3 contains 14 residues. V was pared by 1 base and J by 4 bases, with 8 bases between. This CDR3 is CASSLVGGNQPQHF. The CDR3, as DNA: TGTGCCAGCAGCTTAGTTGGGGGGAATCAGCCCCAGCATTTT.

Details on this clone: One junction end does not reproduce the germline sequence, and a read error may be involved. The genes are TRBV18 and TRBJ2-7; 10 bases are shared with TRBD2. The germline gives CDR1 KGHSH, CDR2 LQKENI. CDR3 length: 19 residues. CDR3 protein: CASSPRYRTSGGSSCEQYF. CDR3 in DNA: TGTGCCAGCTCCCCACGCTACCGGACTAGCGGAGGGAGCTCCTGCGAGCAGTACTTC. Full variable domain (rest looked up from reference TRBV18 and TRBJ2-7): NAGVMQNPRHLVRRRGQEARLRCSPMKGHSHVYWYRQLPEEGLKFMVYLQKENIIDESGMPKERFSAEFPKEGPSILRIQQVVRGDSAAYFCASSPRYRTSGGSSCEQYFGPGTRLTVT.

V and J are TRBV30 and TRBJ2-7; TRBD2 matches 9 bases. The germline V gene has CDR1 GTSNPN and CDR2 SVGIG (reference sequence). The CDR3 is made up of 18 amino acids. J was trimmed by 5 bases and V by 1 base; bases with no gene match: 18. The DNA of the CDR3 is TGTGCCTGGAGTGAGCGTCCGATTCTAGCGGGGTCTATCCACGAGCAGTACTTC. Translation: CAWSERPILAGSIHEQYF.

The V call is TRBV12-5, the J call TRBJ1-1; TRBD1 matches 9 bases. The germline V gene has CDR1 LGHNT and CDR2 FRNRAP. CDR3 size: 15 residues. J gave up 5 bases and V 5 bases, and 9 bases lay outside the gene matches. The CDR3 loop is CASGMNRGLGTEAFF. CDR3 in DNA: TGTGCTAGTGGTATGAACAGGGGGCTTGGGACTGAAGCTTTCTTT.

This clone was detected once. This chain links TRBV19 with TRBJ2-4; D is unclear. V lost 3 bases and J 15 bases, leaving 12 bases between the germline ends. Per germline, CDR1 LNHDA and CDR2 SQIVND (reference sequence). The CDR3 contains 11 residues. The CDR3 spells CASSISDWVYF. DNA of the CDR3: TGTGCCAGTAGTATCTCTGACTGGGTGTACTTC.

V and J are TRBV5-4 and TRBJ1-1; perhaps TRBD1 as D (5 bases). Trimming pared 4 bases from V and 9 bases from J, leaving 10 bases between. Germline V gene lookup returns CDR1 SGHNT and CDR2 YYREEE (reference sequence). The CDR3 totals 11 residues. The CDR3 DNA follows: TGTGCCAGCAGCCGGGACGCCCAAGCTTTCTTT. Its protein product is CASSRDAQAFF. Combining the CDR3 with reference TRBV5-4 and TRBJ1-1 gives the whole variable domain ETGVTQSPTHLIKTRGQQVTLRCSSQSGHNTVSWYQQALGQGPQFIFQYYREEENGRGNFPPRFSGLQFPNYSSELNVNALELDDSALYLCASSRDAQAFFGQGTRLTVV.

CDR3 DNA sequence: TGTGCCAGCAGCTCCCGACAGACCAATGAGCAGTTCTTC. Translating it yields CASSSRQTNEQFF. The chain links TRBV11-3 to TRBJ2-1; D is perhaps TRBD1 (5 bases). CDR3 length: 13 residues. In germline, CDR1 is SGHNT, CDR2 YENEEA. Trimming took off 4 bases at V and 6 bases at J, with 10 bases between the two ends.

The rearrangement joins TRBV7-2 to TRBJ1-1; TRBD1 agrees at 10 bases. The V segment lost 0 bases and the J segment 0 bases; nucleotides outside the gene matches: 7. Looked up from germline, CDR1 is SGHTA and CDR2 is FQGNSA. This CDR3 comprises 18 residues. CDR3 bases: TGTGCCAGCAGCTTAGCGGGGACAGGGGCGGGGATGAACACTGAAGCTTTCTTT. Its protein product is CASSLAGTGAGMNTEAFF.

V usage is TRBV7-2 and J usage is TRBJ1-1; a weak D match, TRBD1 (5 bases). Germline loops: CDR1 SGHTA, CDR2 FQGNSA. CDR3 size: 15 residues. Trimming left V 2 bases short and J 1 base short, with 11 bases between. The CDR3 reads CASSLIIGANTEAFF. The CDR3, as DNA: TGTGCCAGCAGCTTAATCATAGGGGCGAACACTGAAGCTTTCTTT.

The chain is built from TRBV2 and TRBJ2-7, with TRBD2 identical over 11 bases. V was pared by 4 bases and J by 3 bases, with 5 bases of the junction left unmatched. Germline CDR1 and CDR2: SNHLY and FYNNEI. CDR3 length equals 15 residues. CDR3 coding DNA: TGTGCCAGCAGTGCTACTAGCGGGAGTTTCTACGAGCAGTACTTC. Amino acids: CASSATSGSFYEQYF. The complete variable domain, with remaining parts taken from reference TRBV2 and TRBJ2-7, reads EPEVTQTPSHQVTQMGQEVILRCVPISNHLYFYWYRQILGQKVEFLVSFYNNEISEKSEIFDDQFSVERPDGSNFTLKIRSTKLEDSAMYFCASSATSGSFYEQYFGPGTRLTVT.

The V gene is TRBV28, the J gene TRBJ2-7; 8 nucleotides agree with TRBD1. The germline V gene encodes CDR1 MDHEN and CDR2 SYDVKM. V trimming: 1 base; J trimming: 3 bases; junction bases outside the gene matches: 11. The CDR3 is 17 residues long. The CDR3 DNA is TGTGCCAGCAGTTTATCCGGGCTCGGGGACAGGAACTACGAGCAGTACTTC. Encoded protein: CASSLSGLGDRNYEQYF.

The chain carries TRBV7-9 and TRBJ2-1; 13 nucleotides agree with TRBD2. Trimming took 5 bases from V and 1 from J; bases not matched to a gene: 8. The CDR3 has 18 amino acids. Germline V CDR1 and CDR2: SEHNR, FQNEAQ (reference sequence). For the CDR3, the DNA is TGTGCCAGCAGCACGAGGACTAGCGGGAGTGGGTCCTACAATGAGCAGTTCTTC. It encodes CASSTRTSGSGSYNEQFF.

The rearrangement joins TRBV7-6 to TRBJ1-2; maybe TRBD1 (6 bases). V gave up 5 bases and J gave up 0 bases, with 10 bases separating them. The CDR3 contains 14 residues. Germline CDR1 reads SGHVS; CDR2 reads FNYEAQ. The CDR3 protein is CASSGGQPNYGYTF. CDR3 bases: TGTGCCAGCAGCGGAGGACAGCCTAACTATGGCTACACCTTC.

The chain is built from TRBV7-6 and TRBJ2-5; TRBD1 is a possible D gene (6 bases). CDR1 SGHVS and CDR2 FNYEAQ come from the germline V gene. The germline V and J ends were trimmed by 1 base and 1 base, with 10 bases remaining between them. CDR3 size: 15 residues. The CDR3 DNA reads as TGTGCCAGCAGCTTAGGCACAGGGTTCCAAGAGACCCAGTACTTC. Its translation is CASSLGTGFQETQYF.

V gene TRBV19 combines with J gene TRBJ2-7; D unresolved. CDR3 length: 13 amino acids. With 3 bases removed from V and 2 bases from J, the gap between germline ends came to 8 bases. The germline V gene has CDR1 LNHDA and CDR2 SQIVND (reference sequence). The CDR3 sequence: CASSMTLTYEQYF. The CDR3 DNA reads TGTGCCAGTAGTATGACCCTTACCTACGAGCAGTACTTC. Full variable domain (rest looked up from reference TRBV19 and TRBJ2-7): DGGITQSPKYLFRKEGQNVTLSCEQNLNHDAMYWYRQDPGQGLRLIYYSQIVNDFQKGDIAEGYSVSREKKESFPLTVTSAQKNPTAFYLCASSMTLTYEQYFGPGTRLTVT.

The chain carries TRBV19 and TRBJ2-1, with D perhaps matching TRBD2 (6 bases). CDR1 and CDR2 from the germline V gene are LNHDA and SQIVND (reference sequence). With 5 bases removed from V and 6 bases from J, the gap between germline ends came to 17 bases. The CDR3 length is 15 residues. CDR3 amino acids: CASSFSASVGNEQFF. CDR3 coding DNA: TGTGCCAGTAGTTTCAGTGCTAGCGTGGGCAATGAGCAGTTCTTC.

This chain links TRBV28 with TRBJ1-1, with 7 bases fitting TRBD1. J lost 4 bases, V lost 7 bases, and 9 bases had no gene match. The length of the CDR3 is 14 residues. Germline V lookup: CDR1 MDHEN, CDR2 SYDVKM. For the CDR3, the DNA is TGTGCCAGCACCGACAGGGCCAGAGGCACTGAAGCTTTCTTT. Its protein is CASTDRARGTEAFF. Supplemented by reference TRBV28 and TRBJ1-1, the full variable domain reads DVKVTQSSRYLVKRTGEKVFLECVQDMDHENMFWYRQDPGLGLRLIYFSYDVKMKEKGDIPEGYSVSREKKERFSLILESASTNQTSMYLCASTDRARGTEAFFGQGTRLTVV.

This chain uses TRBV9 with TRBJ1-1; D gene unclear. The CDR3 is 15 amino acids. Germline CDR1 is SGDLS and CDR2 is YYNGEE. V lost 3 bases and J lost 2, with 14 bases in between. The CDR3 loop is CASSALSGFNTEAFF. The CDR3, as DNA: TGTGCCAGCAGCGCCCTCTCGGGGTTCAACACTGAAGCTTTCTTT.

The sample holds one count of this clone. The chain carries TRBV18 and TRBJ2-3; 8 nucleotides match TRBD2. Unmatched junction bases numbered 6, after V lost 1 base and J lost 0 bases. The V gene's germline CDR1 is KGHSH and CDR2 LQKENI. This CDR3 contains 17 residues. CDR3 nucleotides: TGTGCCAGCTCACCACGGAGCGGGGGATCTAGCACAGATACGCAGTATTTT. Encoded protein: CASSPRSGGSSTDTQYF.

This chain links TRBV18 with TRBJ2-7, with TRBD1 identical over 7 bases. The CDR3 runs 16 residues. V was pared by 3 bases and J by 6 bases, with 14 bases of the junction left unmatched. Germline assignment: CDR1 KGHSH and CDR2 LQKENI. CDR3 in DNA: TGTGCCAGCTCACCCTTATTAGTCACACAGGGGAGCGAGCAGTACTTC. It yields the protein CASSPLLVTQGSEQYF. The whole variable domain, filled in from reference TRBV18 and TRBJ2-7, reads NAGVMQNPRHLVRRRGQEARLRCSPMKGHSHVYWYRQLPEEGLKFMVYLQKENIIDESGMPKERFSAEFPKEGPSILRIQQVVRGDSAAYFCASSPLLVTQGSEQYFGPGTRLTVT.